Presented here are 15 T cell receptor beta chains from one specimen sequenced in a study of T cells in Graves' hyperthyroidism and ophthalmopathy. Amplification targeted TCR beta CDR3 regions from RNA transcripts. HTBI primers were the set used in a first-round RT-PCR of the TCR CDR3. TCRdb passed the multiplex PCR reads through MiXCR, listing each CDR3 protein once. This sample carries about 640,000 distinct CDR3 sequences, around 20% of them seen once, and the ten largest clones take about 35%. What was sequenced was blood. Receptors were obtained from a man aged 30 to 45 with Graves' ophthalmopathy.

V and J are TRBV7-9 and TRBJ2-7; D unresolved. The CDR3 totals 13 residues. Per germline, CDR1 SEHNR and CDR2 FQNEAQ (reference sequence). Between the trimmed V and J ends, which lost 5 bases and 5 bases, there was a span of 13 bases. In DNA form, the CDR3 reads TGTGCCAGCAGCCATAATCGGGCGGACGAGCAGTACTTC. Amino acids: CASSHNRADEQYF.

The V and J genes are TRBV10-3 and TRBJ2-1, with D perhaps being TRBD1 or TRBD2 (5 bases each). Germline CDR1 is ENHRY and CDR2 is SYGVKD. The CDR3 length is 14 residues. V lost 6 bases and J lost 10, with 19 bases in between. CDR3 sequence (DNA): TGTGCCATCAGGCCGGGACCCCAAGCCGGAGAGCAGTTCTTC. It specifies CAIRPGPQAGEQFF.

This sequence joins TRBV2 and TRBJ2-2; possible D gene TRBD1, 6 bases. Trimming removed 8 bases from V and 5 bases from J, with 18 bases in between. CDR3 size: 15 residues. Per germline, CDR1 SNHLY and CDR2 FYNNEI. CDR3 in amino acids: CASGDPGVGTGELFF. CDR3 DNA sequence: TGTGCCAGCGGAGACCCAGGGGTTGGGACCGGGGAGCTGTTTTTT. Based on the CDR3 plus reference TRBV2 and TRBJ2-2, the full variable domain is EPEVTQTPSHQVTQMGQEVILRCVPISNHLYFYWYRQILGQKVEFLVSFYNNEISEKSEIFDDQFSVERPDGSNFTLKIRSTKLEDSAMYFCASGDPGVGTGELFFGEGSRLTVL.

The rearrangement joins TRBV9 to TRBJ2-1; D gene unclear. V dropped 3 bases and J dropped 10 bases, with 14 bases sitting between them. Germline V gene sequence: CDR1 SGDLS, CDR2 YYNGEE. CDR3 length: 13 amino acids. The CDR3 here is CASSDSTASEQFF. CDR3 bases: TGTGCCAGCAGCGACAGTACTGCTTCGGAGCAGTTCTTC.

The V and J genes are TRBV24-1 and TRBJ2-3, with D perhaps matching TRBD2 (5 bases). CDR1 and CDR2 from the germline V gene are KGHDR and SFDVKD. The CDR3 runs to 16 residues. Trimming shortened V by 2 bases and J by 1 base, and 12 bases separated the two germline ends. The CDR3 here is CATSDWSAGGTDTQYF. DNA for the CDR3: TGTGCCACCAGTGATTGGTCCGCCGGGGGCACAGATACGCAGTATTTT.

As concerns this clonotype: This may stem from a read error, because a much larger clone lies one nucleotide away. V usage is TRBV28 and J usage is TRBJ2-7; no firm D call. V lost 8 bases and J lost 0, with 14 bases in between. Germline V gene sequence: CDR1 MDHEN, CDR2 SYDVKM. The CDR3 runs 14 residues. This CDR3 is CASGPLWLSYEQYF. In nucleotides, the CDR3 is TGTGCCAGCGGACCGCTCTGGCTCTCCTACGAGCAGTACTTC.

This clonotype was found many times. The chain has TRBV6-1 and TRBJ2-5, with D tentatively TRBD1 or TRBD2 (5 bases each). The V and J ends lost 2 bases and 4 bases respectively, with 8 bases between them. This CDR3 contains 13 residues. Germline CDR1 is MNHNS and CDR2 is SASEGT. Here the CDR3 reads CASSEFGGETQYF. As DNA, the CDR3 is TGTGCCAGCAGTGAATTTGGGGGAGAGACCCAGTACTTC.

The chain combines TRBV27 with TRBJ1-5; D remains ambiguous. Germline CDR1 reads MNHEY; CDR2 reads SMNVEV (reference sequence). Trimming stripped 5 bases from V and 4 bases from J, with 9 bases between. The CDR3 loop spans 13 amino acids. The CDR3 bases are TGTGCCAGCAGTACGGACCCTAATCAGCCCCAGCATTTT. Translated, it gives CASSTDPNQPQHF.

With regard to this clonotype: A much bigger clone sits one base away, suggesting this may be a read error. The V gene is TRBV7-9, the J gene TRBJ2-5, with D perhaps TRBD1 or TRBD2 (5 bases each). The CDR3 totals 15 residues. Deletions cut 5 bases from V and 4 bases from J, with 17 bases between. The V gene's germline CDR1 is SEHNR and CDR2 FQNEAQ (reference sequence). CDR3 coding DNA: TGTGCCAGCAGCGACCCAGGACGGGGACGAGAGACCCAGTACTTC. As protein: CASSDPGRGRETQYF.

The rearrangement uses TRBV4-1 and TRBJ2-1, with 8 bases fitting TRBD2. CDR3 length: 13 residues. V shed 4 bases and J 12 bases; nucleotides not matched to a gene: 8. CDR1 and CDR2 (germline): MGHRA, YSYEKL. The CDR3 DNA follows: TGCGCCAGCAGCCCTCGGGAGGGGACTCCGCAGTTCTTC. Amino acids: CASSPREGTPQFF.

This sequence joins TRBV7-9 and TRBJ1-1; possibly TRBD1 for D (5 bases). Trimming took 5 bases from V and 4 from J, leaving 11 bases between them. CDR1 and CDR2 (germline): SEHNR, FQNEAQ (reference sequence). This CDR3 spans 13 amino acids. The CDR3 region has the DNA TGTGCCAGCAGCGCCAGGGACGTCACTGAAGCTTTCTTT. This gives the protein CASSARDVTEAFF.

This chain uses TRBV19 with TRBJ2-6; TRBD1 might be the D (6 bases). Germline-derived CDR1 and CDR2 are LNHDA and SQIVND (reference sequence). V dropped 7 bases and J dropped 2 bases, with 12 bases sitting between them. The length of the CDR3 is 15 residues. The CDR3 spells CASMRTEAGANVLTF. The CDR3, as DNA: TGTGCCAGTATGAGGACAGAGGCTGGGGCCAACGTCCTGACTTTC.

This chain joins TRBV13 and TRBJ1-4, with D perhaps TRBD1 (5 bases). The CDR3 totals 16 residues. CDR1 and CDR2 from the germline V gene are PRHDT and FYEKMQ (reference sequence). The ends were cut back, 5 bases at V and 8 bases at J, with 21 bases in the middle. CDR3 residues: CASSPRRAAGREKLFF. The CDR3 bases are TGTGCCAGCAGCCCCCGCAGGGCGGCGGGTCGGGAAAAACTGTTTTTT.

This clonotype was recorded at least ten times. The V gene is TRBV20-1, the J gene TRBJ2-3; D is possibly TRBD1 (6 bases). The V end was cut by 4 bases, the J end by 1 base, with 12 bases between. The CDR3 is 14 residues long. Germline V gene lookup returns CDR1 DFQATT and CDR2 SNEGSKA (reference sequence). The CDR3 nucleotides are TGCAGTGCTATAACAGGGCAACGCACAGATACGCAGTATTTT. Translating gives CSAITGQRTDTQYF.

There are a few counts of this clonotype. V usage is TRBV4-2 and J usage is TRBJ1-2; no clear D gene. Trimming stripped 1 base from V and 2 bases from J, with 8 bases between. Germline CDR1 LGHNA, CDR2 YNFKEQ. The CDR3 loop spans 14 amino acids. CDR3 DNA: TGTGCCAGCAGCCAAGCCGGCCCGAACTATGGCTACACCTTC. Amino acids: CASSQAGPNYGYTF.